What follows are 27 T cell receptor beta chains derived from one specimen sequenced in a study of blood T cell repertoires in COVID-19. Measured with immunoSEQ multiplex PCR; TCRdb has only the in-frame clones, and not every one. The sample has approximately 94,000 clones, 84% seen once. Material for sequencing was peripheral blood. These receptors all stem from a human donor in a cohort sampled during active COVID-19.

This rearrangement joins TRBV5-1 to TRBJ1-2; D call uncertain. CDR3 length equals 15 residues. V lost 0 bases, J lost 1 base, and 10 bases lay in between. CDR1 and CDR2 from the germline V gene are SGHRS and YFSETQ. The CDR3: CASSLGSGNNYGYTF. The DNA of the CDR3 is TGCGCCAGCAGCTTGGGATCGGGGAATAACTATGGCTACACCTTC.

This chain links TRBV5-1 with TRBJ2-1; TRBD2 matches at 12 bases. Trimming took 6 bases from V and 4 from J; bases not matched to a gene: 8. Per the germline V gene, CDR1 is SGHRS and CDR2 is YFSETQ. The CDR3 covers 16 residues. The CDR3 spells CASTPTSGGLYNEQFF. The CDR3 coding sequence is TGCGCCAGCACCCCGACTAGCGGGGGATTATACAATGAGCAGTTCTTC.

V is TRBV3-1 (or the pseudogene TRBV3-2) and J is TRBJ2-5, with 9 bases lining up with TRBD2. Germline CDR1 and CDR2: LGHDT and YNNKEL (reference sequence). The CDR3 loop spans 14 amino acids. V was pared by 4 bases and J by 4 bases, with 4 bases of the junction left unmatched. The CDR3 reads CASSRAGGTETQYF. Written as DNA, the CDR3 is TGTGCCAGCAGCCGAGCGGGGGGCACAGAGACCCAGTACTTC.

This chain uses TRBV4-1 with TRBJ2-5; TRBD2 aligns across 10 bases. CDR3 length: 17 amino acids. Trimming at V came to 1 base and at J to 1 base, leaving 6 bases not matched to a gene. Germline CDR1 is MGHRA and CDR2 is YSYEKL. The CDR3 bases are TGCGCCAGCAGCCAAGTGGCTAGCGGGGGACCCCAAGAGACCCAGTACTTC. Its translation: CASSQVASGGPQETQYF.

The rearrangement links TRBV10-3 to TRBJ2-1, with D maybe TRBD1 (6 bases). Per germline, CDR1 ENHRY and CDR2 SYGVKD. Between the trimmed V and J ends, which lost 2 bases and 8 bases, there was a span of 10 bases. The CDR3 has 13 residues. CDR3 in DNA: TGTGCCATCAGTGAGACAGGGCAGCATGAGCAGTTCTTC. Protein: CAISETGQHEQFF.

The chain combines TRBV4-3 with TRBJ1-1; possible D gene TRBD1, 5 bases. From germline, CDR1 is LGHNA and CDR2 YSLEER. Trimming pared 2 bases from V and 1 base from J, leaving 17 bases between. This CDR3 region has 17 residues. The CDR3 reads CASSQTDRGIGNTEAFF. For the CDR3, the DNA is TGCGCCAGCAGCCAAACCGATAGGGGAATCGGGAACACTGAAGCTTTCTTT.

This clone was seen once. V gene TRBV11-2 combines with J gene TRBJ2-2, with D perhaps matching TRBD2 (6 bases). The CDR3 totals 16 residues. Trimming pared 5 bases from V and 1 base from J, leaving 14 bases between. The germline V gene has CDR1 SGHAT and CDR2 FQNNGV. CDR3 coding DNA: TGTGCCAGCAGCCCCCGACTAGTTGTGAACACCGGGGAGCTGTTTTTT. Its translation is CASSPRLVVNTGELFF.

This chain joins TRBV27 and TRBJ2-4; 7 bases agree with TRBD1. With 6 bases clipped from V and 5 bases from J, the junction kept 4 bases outside the gene matches. The germline CDR1 and CDR2 sequences are MNHEY and SMNVEV (reference sequence). The CDR3 sequence is 13 residues long. DNA of the CDR3: TGTGCCAGCAGAGGGACAGTGGAAAACATTCAGTACTTC. Its translation is CASRGTVENIQYF.

CDR3 bases: TGTGCCAGCAGCTTTTTGGGAACAGGGTACTCTGGAAACACCATATATTTT. It is translated as CASSFLGTGYSGNTIYF. The V and J genes are TRBV5-6 and TRBJ1-3, with a weak D call TRBD1 (6 bases). Per germline, CDR1 SGHDT and CDR2 YYEEEE. The CDR3 sequence is 17 residues long. The germline V and J ends were trimmed by 2 bases and 0 bases, with 15 bases remaining between them.

The chain combines TRBV18 with TRBJ1-1; possibly TRBD1 for D (6 bases). The length of the CDR3 is 15 residues. CDR1 is KGHSH and CDR2 is LQKENI in the germline V gene. V lost 0 bases and J 0 bases, leaving 8 bases between the germline ends. The CDR3 sequence is CASSPPAGVNTEAFF. The CDR3 nucleotides are TGTGCCAGCTCACCACCTGCAGGGGTGAACACTGAAGCTTTCTTT. The full variable domain, with the rest looked up from reference TRBV18 and TRBJ1-1, is NAGVMQNPRHLVRRRGQEARLRCSPMKGHSHVYWYRQLPEEGLKFMVYLQKENIIDESGMPKERFSAEFPKEGPSILRIQQVVRGDSAAYFCASSPPAGVNTEAFFGQGTRLTVV.

The rearrangement links TRBV6-5 to TRBJ2-7, with 9 positions matching TRBD1. The CDR3 runs to 15 residues. The V segment lost 6 bases and the J segment 3 bases; nucleotides outside the gene matches: 9. Germline V gene data show CDR1 as MNHEY and CDR2 as SVGAGI. The CDR3 reads CASSRGTGTSYEQYF. The DNA of the CDR3 is TGTGCCAGCAGCCGCGGGACAGGGACGAGCTACGAGCAGTACTTC.

The rearrangement joins TRBV18 to TRBJ2-3; unclear D gene. The CDR3 has 13 residues. V gave up 3 bases and J gave up 5 bases, with 9 bases separating them. Per germline, CDR1 KGHSH and CDR2 LQKENI. CDR3 sequence: CASSPREVDTQYF. CDR3 bases: TGTGCCAGCTCACCTCGAGAGGTAGATACGCAGTATTTT.

The CDR3: CASSLLAKNIQYF. The CDR3 coding sequence is TGTGCCAGCAGCCTTCTAGCCAAAAACATTCAGTACTTC. The chain employs TRBV3-1 (or the pseudogene TRBV3-2) and TRBJ2-4, with no clear D. The CDR3 spans 13 residues. Germline lookup yields CDR1 LGHDT and CDR2 YNNKEL (reference sequence). V dropped 4 bases and J dropped 0 bases, with 4 bases sitting between them.

The chain combines TRBV5-6 with TRBJ1-2; 10 bases are a match to TRBD1. Germline lookup yields CDR1 SGHDT and CDR2 YYEEEE. With V trimmed by 2 bases and J by 7 bases, 2 bases remained unmatched. This CDR3 comprises 13 residues. The CDR3 DNA is TGTGCCAGCAGCTTTGGGACAGGGGTTGGCTACACCTTC. The encoded protein is CASSFGTGVGYTF.

The gene calls are TRBV24-1 and TRBJ1-5, with D tentatively TRBD1 (6 bases). V dropped 4 bases and J dropped 1 base, with 13 bases sitting between them. Germline-derived CDR1 and CDR2 are KGHDR and SFDVKD. The CDR3 consists of 16 residues. CDR3 nucleotide sequence: TGTGCCACCAGTGAGTCCGGGACAAGAAGCAATCAGCCCCAGCATTTT. Protein: CATSESGTRSNQPQHF.

This clone was observed a single time. The J gene is TRBJ1-2, the V gene TRBV27, with 7 bases identical to TRBD1. V gave up 4 bases and J gave up 1 base; unmatched junction bases: 6. From germline, CDR1 is MNHEY and CDR2 SMNVEV (reference sequence). The CDR3 runs to 15 residues. The CDR3 loop is CASSSWTGDNYGYTF. The CDR3 nucleotides read TGTGCCAGCAGTTCTTGGACAGGCGATAACTATGGCTACACCTTC.

The CDR3 spells CASSGPGGGGEKLFF. In nucleotides, the CDR3 is TGTGCCAGCAGTGGTCCAGGAGGCGGGGGTGAAAAACTGTTTTTT. The rearrangement joins TRBV2 to TRBJ1-4, with D perhaps matching TRBD1 (5 bases). CDR1 is SNHLY and CDR2 is FYNNEI in the germline V gene. Trimming removed 4 bases at V and 7 bases at J, with 16 bases between. This CDR3 is 15 amino acids long.

This clone was found a few times. The rearrangement links TRBV13 to TRBJ2-2, with 9 bases matching TRBD1. CDR3 length equals 16 residues. The germline V gene has CDR1 PRHDT and CDR2 FYEKMQ (reference sequence). The junction had 6 bases not matched to a gene; V was cut back by 4 bases and J by 3 bases. CDR3 coding DNA: TGTGCCAGCAGCTCGGGACAGGGTCTTTACACCGGGGAGCTGTTTTTT. It is translated as CASSSGQGLYTGELFF.

This sequence joins TRBV19 and TRBJ1-2; weak D call: TRBD1 (6 bases). V dropped 3 bases and J dropped 4 bases, with 12 bases sitting between them. Per germline, CDR1 LNHDA and CDR2 SQIVND (reference sequence). There are 14 residues in the CDR3. CDR3 DNA sequence: TGTGCCAGTAGTATTTCGGACAGAGCCTATGGCTACACCTTC. It yields the protein CASSISDRAYGYTF.

This clone was seen once. This CDR3 is CASSYTGQGGTEAFF. In nucleotides, the CDR3 is TGTGCCAGCAGTTACACGGGACAGGGTGGCACTGAAGCTTTCTTT. The rearrangement uses TRBV6-2 or TRBV6-3 and TRBJ1-1, with 9 nucleotides matching TRBD1. V was clipped by 2 bases and J by 4 bases; unmatched bases: 5. Germline V gene data show CDR1 as MNHEY and CDR2 as SVGEGT. This CDR3 comprises 15 residues.

This clone was counted a few times. The V gene is TRBV7-9, the J gene TRBJ2-7, with 8 bases that match TRBD1. CDR3 length equals 13 residues. Germline CDR1 SEHNR, CDR2 FQNEAQ (reference sequence). Trimming at V came to 5 bases and at J to 1 base, leaving 1 base not matched to a gene. The CDR3 spells CASSRTGSYEQYF. Written as DNA, the CDR3 is TGTGCCAGCAGCCGGACAGGGTCCTACGAGCAGTACTTC.

This chain links TRBV27 with TRBJ1-2; D not certain. Germline V CDR1 and CDR2: MNHEY, SMNVEV (reference sequence). The V end was cut by 0 bases, the J end by 4 bases, with 9 bases between. CDR3 length: 14 amino acids. Written as DNA, the CDR3 is TGTGCCAGCAGTTTATCGGGCGCCTCCTATGGCTACACCTTC. Its protein is CASSLSGASYGYTF.

The J gene is TRBJ2-7, the V gene TRBV4-1; a weak D match, TRBD1 (6 bases). Germline CDR1 MGHRA, CDR2 YSYEKL. This CDR3 has 15 residues. The V end lost 1 base, the J end lost 2 bases, and 12 bases lay between the germline ends. The DNA of the CDR3 is TGCGCCAGCAGCCAAGCGGCACAGGGCGCCTACGAGCAGTACTTC. Protein: CASSQAAQGAYEQYF.

The chain combines TRBV2 with TRBJ2-1; D possibly corresponds to TRBD1 (6 bases). V lost 0 bases and J 6 bases, leaving 30 bases between the germline ends. The CDR3 length is 21 residues. The germline V gene encodes CDR1 SNHLY and CDR2 FYNNEI. The CDR3 bases are TGTGCCAGCAGTGAAGCGCACAGTGGGACACGTTCATCCGGGTTGGGCAATGAGCAGTTCTTC. Amino acids: CASSEAHSGTRSSGLGNEQFF.

V is TRBV6-5 and J is TRBJ1-2, with 9 bases matching TRBD1. The CDR3 is 14 residues long. Trimming cost V 7 bases and J 6 bases; bases outside gene matches: 9. The germline CDR1 and CDR2 sequences are MNHEY and SVGAGI. CDR3 protein: CASTPGQGGDGYTF. The CDR3 nucleotides read TGTGCCAGCACCCCGGGACAGGGAGGGGATGGCTACACCTTC.

This clone has just one count. This sequence joins TRBV5-8 and TRBJ2-5; D perhaps matches TRBD2 (5 bases). V was cut by 2 bases and J by 5 bases, with 7 bases left in between. Germline-derived CDR1 and CDR2 are SGHTS and YDEGEE. The CDR3 sequence is 12 residues long. Here the CDR3 DNA reads TGTGCCAGCAGCTTAGGGAGCGAGACCCAGTACTTC. This encodes CASSLGSETQYF.

The genes are TRBV5-6 and TRBJ2-1; perhaps TRBD1 as D (7 bases). Germline assignment: CDR1 SGHDT and CDR2 YYEEEE. Trimming removed 4 bases from V and 9 bases from J, with 17 bases in between. This CDR3 has 14 amino acids. DNA of the CDR3: TGTGCCAGCAGCCGCAGGGGGGCCGGGGGTGAGCAGTTCTTC. Its translation is CASSRRGAGGEQFF.